The 24 T cell receptor beta chains below were found in one sample sequenced in a study of T cells in Graves' hyperthyroidism and ophthalmopathy. TCR beta CDR3 sequences were amplified from RNA transcripts. The study used the HTBI primer set for a first-round RT-PCR of the TCR CDR3. TCRdb ran MiXCR on the multiplex PCR reads and lists one entry per CDR3 protein. The sample includes nearly 600,000 distinct CDR3 sequences, 14% of them seen just once. The sample taken for sequencing was blood. The origin of the receptors is a woman between 18 and 30 years old with Graves' ophthalmopathy.

There are many counts of this clonotype. J is TRBJ1-6 and V is TRBV5-6; no definite D call. The V gene's germline CDR1 is SGHDT and CDR2 YYEEEE. V lost 2 bases and J 12 bases, leaving 9 bases between the germline ends. The CDR3 covers 12 residues. The CDR3 nucleotides read TGTGCCAGCAGCTTAAGTGGCATACCCCTCCACTTT. Encoded protein: CASSLSGIPLHF.

Only a few counts were recorded for this clonotype. V usage is TRBV12-3 or TRBV12-4 and J usage is TRBJ1-3, with D perhaps TRBD1 (5 bases). This CDR3 has 14 residues. Trimming cost V 7 bases and J 1 base, with 11 bases left between them. CDR3 residues: CASILGGSGNTIYF. The CDR3 nucleotides read TGTGCCAGCATCCTGGGGGGGTCTGGAAACACCATATATTTT.

The chain joins TRBV20-1 to TRBJ2-2; 9 bases agree with TRBD2. In germline, CDR1 is DFQATT, CDR2 SNEGSKA (reference sequence). The CDR3 runs to 15 residues. With 3 bases clipped from V and 8 bases from J, the junction kept 10 bases outside the gene matches. This CDR3 reads CSASLSREGQGELFF. The CDR3 nucleotides read TGCAGTGCTAGTCTCTCGCGGGAGGGCCAGGGGGAGCTGTTTTTT.

This clonotype showed up many times. The V and J genes are TRBV19 and TRBJ2-5; D may correspond to TRBD1 or TRBD2 (5 bases each). V gave up 5 bases and J gave up 1 base, with 14 bases separating them. The CDR3 contains 15 residues. The V gene's germline CDR1 is LNHDA and CDR2 SQIVND (reference sequence). The CDR3 DNA reads as TGTGCCAGTAGTCCTGGGGGAACTCCCCAAGAGACCCAGTACTTC. This translates into CASSPGGTPQETQYF.

The table lists this clonotype with many counts. The chain uses TRBV28 and TRBJ2-3, with 7 bases fitting TRBD2. The CDR3 consists of 16 residues. Looked up from germline, CDR1 is MDHEN and CDR2 is SYDVKM. The junction had 4 bases not matched to a gene; V was cut back by 1 base and J by 0 bases. CDR3 DNA sequence: TGTGCCAGCAGTTTATTTCGGCGGGAGAGCACAGATACGCAGTATTTT. Its protein product is CASSLFRRESTDTQYF.

The sample holds many counts of this clonotype. In DNA, the CDR3 is TGCAGCGTTGAGGGAGGACAGGGGGCATTGGAGACCCAGTACTTC. Its protein product is CSVEGGQGALETQYF. The chain joins TRBV29-1 to TRBJ2-5, with 11 nucleotides matching TRBD1. In germline, CDR1 is SQVTM, CDR2 ANQGSEA. The CDR3 spans 15 residues. The V segment lost 3 bases and the J segment 5 bases; nucleotides outside the gene matches: 8. The full variable domain, its missing parts supplied by reference TRBV29-1 and TRBJ2-5, is SAVISQKPSRDICQRGTSLTIQCQVDSQVTMMFWYRQQPGQSLTLIATANQGSEATYESGFVIDKFPISRPNLTFSTLTVSNMSPEDSSIYLCSVEGGQGALETQYFGPGTRLLVL.

This clonotype was picked up a small number of times. V usage is TRBV12-3 or TRBV12-4 and J usage is TRBJ2-7; 7 bases are shared with TRBD1. Trimming took 3 bases from V and 6 from J; bases not matched to a gene: 5. This CDR3 is built from 13 residues. The chain's CDR3 is CASSFGTEIEQYF. Written as DNA, the CDR3 is TGTGCCAGCAGTTTTGGGACAGAGATCGAGCAGTACTTC.

This clonotype was counted many times. The rearrangement uses TRBV12-5 and TRBJ2-5; D is tentatively TRBD1 or TRBD2 (6 bases each). V was trimmed by 2 bases and J by 1 base, leaving 17 bases between them. The CDR3 is 17 residues long. Germline assignment: CDR1 LGHNT and CDR2 FRNRAP. CDR3 region: CASGLSRGRGLQETQYF. Here the CDR3 DNA reads TGTGCTAGTGGTTTGTCACGGGGCAGGGGACTCCAAGAGACCCAGTACTTC.

This clonotype was counted at least ten times. The chain combines TRBV6-6 with TRBJ2-3, with 7 bases fitting TRBD1. Germline V CDR1 and CDR2: MNHNY, SVGAGI (reference sequence). The CDR3 extends over 15 amino acids. V lost 2 bases and J lost 4; bases outside the gene matches: 6. The CDR3 DNA sequence: TGTGCCAGCAGTTACATAGGGGGCAGATCAGATACGCAGTATTTT. It translates to CASSYIGGRSDTQYF.

This clonotype was picked up many times. V gene TRBV5-1 combines with J gene TRBJ2-2; 11 bases are shared with TRBD2. CDR3 length: 16 residues. Trimming at V came to 0 bases and at J to 3 bases, leaving 1 base not matched to a gene. Germline V gene sequence: CDR1 SGHRS, CDR2 YFSETQ. CDR3 region: CASSLVLAGDTGELFF. The CDR3 coding sequence is TGCGCCAGCAGCTTGGTACTAGCGGGAGACACCGGGGAGCTGTTTTTT.

In its sample, this clonotype was seen a few times. The rearrangement joins TRBV9 to TRBJ2-2; tentative D call: TRBD1 (6 bases). The CDR3 spans 13 residues. In germline, CDR1 is SGDLS, CDR2 YYNGEE. V gave up 4 bases and J gave up 4 bases, with 8 bases separating them. The CDR3: CASSRGGTGELFF. CDR3 coding DNA: TGTGCCAGCAGCCGAGGGGGCACCGGGGAGCTGTTTTTT.

Many counts were recorded for this clonotype. The chain carries TRBV19 and TRBJ2-3; unclear D gene. V was pared by 3 bases and J by 2 bases, with 9 bases between. The germline V gene encodes CDR1 LNHDA and CDR2 SQIVND (reference sequence). The CDR3 sequence is 14 residues long. The CDR3 protein is CASSMAYTTDTQYF. The CDR3 DNA sequence: TGTGCCAGTAGTATGGCCTATACCACAGATACGCAGTATTTT. Using reference TRBV19 and TRBJ2-3 for the parts outside the CDR3, the full variable domain is DGGITQSPKYLFRKEGQNVTLSCEQNLNHDAMYWYRQDPGQGLRLIYYSQIVNDFQKGDIAEGYSVSREKKESFPLTVTSAQKNPTAFYLCASSMAYTTDTQYFGPGTRLTVL.

This clonotype was observed many times. V gene TRBV7-3 combines with J gene TRBJ2-1, with D perhaps given as TRBD1 or TRBD2 (5 bases each). Trimming removed 2 bases at V and 12 bases at J, with 14 bases between. The CDR3 covers 13 residues. Germline lookup yields CDR1 SGHTA and CDR2 FQGTGA. This CDR3 reads CASSLAWDQGQFF. DNA for the CDR3: TGTGCCAGCAGCTTAGCGTGGGACCAGGGGCAGTTCTTC.

In this sample, this clonotype turned up many times. This chain uses TRBV5-6 with TRBJ1-2, with D possibly matching TRBD1 (5 bases). The CDR3 covers 13 residues. Deletions cut 6 bases from V and 7 bases from J, with 16 bases between. The V gene's germline CDR1 is SGHDT and CDR2 YYEEEE. Here the CDR3 reads CASTPPGQVGYTF. The CDR3 bases are TGTGCCAGCACCCCCCCGGGGCAGGTTGGCTACACCTTC.

This clonotype was counted only a few times. The conserved phenylalanine or tryptophan normally closing the CDR3 is absent here, so this likely arose from a read error. This chain connects TRBV11-2 to TRBJ2-2; D might be TRBD1 or TRBD2, each matching 5 bases. CDR1 SGHAT and CDR2 FQNNGV come from the germline V gene. This CDR3 is built from 15 residues. V lost 4 bases and J 0 bases, leaving 9 bases between the germline ends. This CDR3 reads CASSSGTANTGELFV. In DNA form, the CDR3 reads TGTGCCAGCAGCTCCGGGACCGCGAACACCGGGGAGCTGTTTGTT.

The chain has TRBV3-1 and TRBJ2-6; D remains unclear. The CDR3 is 17 residues long. V was cut by 3 bases and J by 0 bases, with 12 bases left in between. CDR1 is LGHDT, CDR2 YNNKEL, per germline (reference sequence). The CDR3 reads CASSHTLLRSGANVLTF. CDR3 bases: TGTGCCAGCAGCCACACCCTCCTACGCTCTGGGGCCAACGTCCTGACTTTC.

Regarding this clonotype: An end of the junction does not agree with germline; a read error may underlie this. V gene TRBV5-1 combines with J gene TRBJ2-5; the match to TRBD2 covers 9 bases. The CDR3 is 16 amino acids. Per the germline V gene, CDR1 is SGHRS and CDR2 is YFSETQ. The CDR3 DNA sequence: TGTGCCAGCAGGGGGGCGATAGCGGGGGCCCAAGAGGCCCAGTACTTC. Translated, it gives CASRGAIAGAQEAQYF.

This chain joins TRBV20-1 and TRBJ1-1; 7 nucleotides agree with TRBD1. CDR3 length: 16 residues. Germline V lookup: CDR1 DFQATT, CDR2 SNEGSKA (reference sequence). With V trimmed by 6 bases and J by 0 bases, 13 bases remained unmatched. DNA of the CDR3: TGCAGTGCGGGGAGAGGCGCCGGGACAGTGAACACTGAAGCTTTCTTT. This codes for CSAGRGAGTVNTEAFF.

A note on this clonotype: This sequence may be a read error, since a much larger clone differs from it by one base. The gene calls are TRBV10-2 and TRBJ1-5, with a possible D match to TRBD1 (5 bases). The CDR3 is 15 residues long. The germline V gene has CDR1 WSHSY and CDR2 SAAADI. The CDR3 nucleotides read TGCACCAGCAGTATTGGGACTGCTGACAATCAGCCCCAGCATTTT. Residues: CTSSIGTADNQPQHF.

This chain uses TRBV29-1 with TRBJ2-5, with D possibly TRBD2 on 5 matching bases. Germline CDR1 SQVTM, CDR2 ANQGSEA. Trimming took 4 bases from V and 1 from J, leaving 7 bases between them. The CDR3 totals 12 residues. The CDR3 coding sequence is TGCAGCGTTGGGGAGTCCCAAGAGACCCAGTACTTC. Its protein is CSVGESQETQYF.

The CDR3 loop is CASSLEGFSGNTIYF. As DNA, the CDR3 is TGTGCCAGCAGCTTAGAGGGCTTCTCTGGAAACACCATATATTTT. The chain joins TRBV11-2 to TRBJ1-3; no clear D gene. Germline loops: CDR1 SGHAT, CDR2 FQNNGV. The CDR3 sequence is 15 residues long. V lost 0 bases and J lost 0, with 6 bases in between. The whole variable domain, remainder taken from reference TRBV11-2 and TRBJ1-3, is EAGVAQSPRYKIIEKRQSVAFWCNPISGHATLYWYQQILGQGPKLLIQFQNNGVVDDSQLPKDRFSAERLKGVDSTLKIQPAKLEDSAVYLCASSLEGFSGNTIYFGEGSWLTVV.

The V and J genes are TRBV7-9 and TRBJ2-7, with unresolved D. V shed 4 bases and J shed 2 bases, with 12 bases lying between them. The CDR3 length is 14 residues. Germline CDR1 and CDR2: SEHNR and FQNEAQ (reference sequence). DNA of the CDR3: TGTGCCAGCAGCTCGTCTGGGGTGCCCTACGAGCAGTACTTC. It translates to CASSSSGVPYEQYF.

This clonotype came up a few times. This chain connects TRBV14 to TRBJ1-2; D call uncertain. This CDR3 has 13 residues. Germline V gene sequence: CDR1 SGHDN, CDR2 FVKESK. V was shortened by 4 bases and J by 3 bases, with 9 bases between the two germline ends. The CDR3 DNA is TGTGCCAGCAGCCTTTACACATACTATGGCTACACCTTC. Amino acids: CASSLYTYYGYTF.

This clonotype was found many times. This chain uses TRBV2 with TRBJ2-7; D unresolved. Germline V gives CDR1 SNHLY, CDR2 FYNNEI. The CDR3 is 12 amino acids. Trimming removed 6 bases from V and 3 bases from J, with 9 bases in between. The CDR3 protein is CASSATFYEQYF. CDR3 coding DNA: TGTGCCAGCAGCGCGACATTCTACGAGCAGTACTTC. Drawing the rest from reference TRBV2 and TRBJ2-7, the complete variable domain is EPEVTQTPSHQVTQMGQEVILRCVPISNHLYFYWYRQILGQKVEFLVSFYNNEISEKSEIFDDQFSVERPDGSNFTLKIRSTKLEDSAMYFCASSATFYEQYFGPGTRLTVT.